A selection of T cell receptor beta chains follows, all from one sample in a study of T-cell reconstitution after alpha-beta-depleted transplantation in children. TCRdb passed the PCR reads through MiXCR, listing each CDR3 protein once. The sample lists over 150,000 distinct CDR3 sequences, 6.6% occurring once. Sequences were derived from PBMCs, sampled before TCRalphabeta/CD19-depleted stem cell transplant. These receptors were taken from a boy aged 2 to 10 with acute lymphoblastic leukemia, due to receive a stem cell transplant. The CDR3 runs from the conserved cysteine through the conserved F or W. Each record gives: D gene, V gene, clone size, J gene, CDR3 DNA, CDR3 protein. D genes are given only for firm matches. Not every row has a clone size; where given, it reads once, few, many or a size class.

NA	TRBV24-1	many	TRBJ2-1	TGTGCCACGCAGCGAGACAATGAGCAGTTCTTC	CATQRDNEQFF
TRBD2	TRBV2	many	TRBJ2-5	TGTGCCAGCAGTGGACCACTAGCGGGAGACCAAGAGACCCAGTACTTC	CASSGPLAGDQETQYF
NA	TRBV4-2	few	TRBJ2-3	TGTGCCAGCAGCCAAGAGGGGGGCGTAGATACGCAGTATTTT	CASSQEGGVDTQYF
NA	TRBV5-4	many	TRBJ1-1	TGTGCCAGCAGCTTGGGCGGGGAAGGGAGGAACACTGAAGCTTTCTTT	CASSLGGEGRNTEAFF
NA	TRBV7-2	many	TRBJ1-1	TGTGCCAGCACCCACCGGGACCGTGATGAGGCTTTCTTT	CASTHRDRDEAFF
NA	TRBV27	many	TRBJ1-4	TGTGCCAGCAGTTTAGGCGTCAGCCCCCGGGGGAAACTGTTTTTT	CASSLGVSPRGKLFF
NA	TRBV3-1	many	TRBJ2-1	TGTGCCAGCGGACTAACCTCCTACAATGAGCAGTTCTTC	CASGLTSYNEQFF
NA	TRBV5-1	many	TRBJ2-3	TGCGCCAGCAGCTTGAGGGGACTGGGAACAGATACGCAGTATTTT	CASSLRGLGTDTQYF
TRBD1	TRBV12-3/TRBV12-4	NA	TRBJ1-2	TGTGCCAGCAGTTACGACAGGGGATGGGGCTACACCTTC	CASSYDRGWGYTF
TRBD2	TRBV20-1	NA	TRBJ2-7	TGCAGTGCCACTAGCGGGGGGGCCTCCTACGAGCAGTACTTC	CSATSGGASYEQYF
NA	TRBV27	many	TRBJ2-7	TGTGCCAGCAGTCTAATCCTCAGGGTCCACGAGCAGTACTTC	CASSLILRVHEQYF
NA	TRBV6-5	many	TRBJ2-6	TGTGCCACCTATTCTGGGGCCAACGTCCTGACTTTC	CATYSGANVLTF
NA	TRBV7-2	many	TRBJ2-1	TGTGCCAGCAGCAGGACCGGGACCTCTAACAATGAGCAGTTCTTC	CASSRTGTSNNEQFF
NA	TRBV30	NA	TRBJ2-3	TGTGCCTGGAGGAGAACTAGTAACGCAGATACGCAGTATTTT	CAWRRTSNADTQYF
NA	TRBV12-3/TRBV12-4	many	TRBJ2-7	TGTGCCAGCAGCGCACAGCGGCTCTCCTACGAGCAGTACTTC	CASSAQRLSYEQYF
TRBD2	TRBV12-3/TRBV12-4	many	TRBJ2-1	TGTGCCAGCAGTAAACTAGCGTCATCCAACAATGAGCAGTTCTTC	CASSKLASSNNEQFF
NA	TRBV4-3	few	TRBJ1-4	TGCGCCAGCAGCCAAGAGCGAGGGTTGGGTGAAAAACTGTTTTTT	CASSQERGLGEKLFF
NA	TRBV12-3/TRBV12-4	many	TRBJ2-7	TGTGCCAGCAGTTTCGGTCCGGGGGTTTCGTACTTC	CASSFGPGVSYF
NA	TRBV2	NA	TRBJ2-2	TGTGCCACGGTCCCCGGTGGCGGGGAGCTGTTTTTT	CATVPGGGELFF
NA	TRBV5-6	few	TRBJ2-7	TGTGCCAGCAGCTCTTCCGGCTACGAGCAGTACTTC	CASSSSGYEQYF
NA	TRBV7-2	many	TRBJ2-5	TGTGCCAGCAGCTTATGGTTGCGGGGAGGACAAGAGACCCAGTACTTC	CASSLWLRGGQETQYF
NA	TRBV5-1	many	TRBJ1-4	TGCGCCAGCAGCCCCCTGGGAGTAGATGAAAAACTGTTTTTT	CASSPLGVDEKLFF
NA	TRBV29-1	many	TRBJ2-7	TGCAGCGTCTGGCAGGGGTCCTCCTACGAGCAGTACTTC	CSVWQGSSYEQYF
NA	TRBV28	many	TRBJ1-1	TGTGCGAGCCAGGGGCACATGAACACTGAAGCTTTCTTT	CASQGHMNTEAFF
TRBD1	TRBV25-1	few	TRBJ1-1	TGTGCCAGCTACAGGGGGCACGGTACTGAAGCTTTCTTT	CASYRGHGTEAFF
NA	TRBV7-2	few	TRBJ2-5	TGTGCCAGCAGCCGGGGCAGGGTGACCCAAGAGACCCAGTACTTC	CASSRGRVTQETQYF
TRBD2	TRBV19	few	TRBJ2-7	TGTGCCAGTGGGCCCGGGAGGACCTACGAGCAGTACTTC	CASGPGRTYEQYF
TRBD1	TRBV12-3/TRBV12-4	many	TRBJ1-1	TGTGCCAGCATAGCAGGGGGCACTGAAGCTTTCTTT	CASIAGGTEAFF
NA	TRBV5-6	NA	TRBJ2-7	TGTGCCATCAAAGAAGGGAAACAGGGAGGTGACGAGCAGTACTTC	CAIKEGKQGGDEQYF
TRBD2	TRBV11-2	many	TRBJ2-3	TGTGCCAGCAGCTTTTCGACTAGCGGGAGGGCGCAGTATTTT	CASSFSTSGRAQYF
TRBD2	TRBV2	many	TRBJ2-1	TGTGGGACTAGCGGGACGTCCTCCTACAATGAGCAGTTCTTC	CGTSGTSSYNEQFF
NA	TRBV28	many	TRBJ2-1	TGTGCCAGCACCTGGAGGTCACGGTCGAATGAGCAGTTCTTC	CASTWRSRSNEQFF
NA	TRBV12-3/TRBV12-4	many	TRBJ2-2	TGTGCCAGCAGCCCTAGCCGAGACAGACACACCGGGGAGCTGTTTTTT	CASSPSRDRHTGELFF
NA	TRBV29-1	many	TRBJ2-1	TGCAGCGTTATGAGCTCCTACAATGAGCAGTTCTTC	CSVMSSYNEQFF
NA	TRBV29-1	many	TRBJ2-5	TGCAGCGTTGGTCAAGGCCCTACGGCCCAGTACTTC	CSVGQGPTAQYF
TRBD1	TRBV28	NA	TRBJ1-5	TGTGCCAGCAGGGATCGGGACAGCGGTTCCAATCAGCCCCAGCATTTT	CASRDRDSGSNQPQHF
TRBD2	TRBV7-2	few	TRBJ2-7	TGTGCCAGCAGCTTCCAAGGACTAGCGGGTGTCTACGAGCAGTACTTC	CASSFQGLAGVYEQYF
NA	TRBV5-1	many	TRBJ2-2	TGCGCCAGCAGCTTGCGAAGCGGGGAGCTGTTTTTT	CASSLRSGELFF
NA	TRBV29-1	few	TRBJ2-7	TGCAGCGTTGAAGGGGGAGAGGGCGAGGGGGCCTACGAGCAGTACTTC	CSVEGGEGEGAYEQYF
TRBD1	TRBV29-1	many	TRBJ1-2	TGCAGCGTCCGCCGGGACAGGGAGAACTATGGCTACACCTTC	CSVRRDRENYGYTF
NA	TRBV18	few	TRBJ2-3	TGTGCCAGCTCACGGATGACTAGCACAGATACGCAGTATTTT	CASSRMTSTDTQYF
TRBD2	TRBV7-9	NA	TRBJ2-1	TGTGCCAGCAGCGGACTAGCGGAATACAATGAGCAGTTCTTC	CASSGLAEYNEQFF
TRBD1	TRBV6-4	many	TRBJ1-2	TGTGCCAGGGGACAGATTCCCTATGGCTACACCTTC	CARGQIPYGYTF
NA	TRBV7-2	many	TRBJ2-3	TGTGCCAGCAGCTCGTTTAGGTCGTGGAATCACACAGATACGCAGTATTTT	CASSSFRSWNHTDTQYF
NA	TRBV9	many	TRBJ2-1	TGTGCCAGCAGCGTTGACGAAAAGGGTGAGCAGTTCTTC	CASSVDEKGEQFF
NA	TRBV29-1	few	TRBJ1-1	TGCAGCGTTCCCACGGGGGGGAACACTGAAGCTTTCTTT	CSVPTGGNTEAFF
NA	TRBV5-1	few	TRBJ2-1	TGCGCCAGCAGCCCAACATTATTCGCGGCTGGAAATGAGCAGTTCTTC	CASSPTLFAAGNEQFF
TRBD1	TRBV24-1	many	TRBJ1-5	TGTGCCACCAGTGATTTGGCAGGGGGCGTCAATCAGCCCCAGCATTTT	CATSDLAGGVNQPQHF
NA	TRBV28	NA	TRBJ2-7	TGTGCCAGCAGTTACAACCACCGAGGGCTAGCGCGGTACGAGCAGTACTTC	CASSYNHRGLARYEQYF
TRBD1	TRBV28	many	TRBJ1-1	TGTGCCAGCAGTTTTTCAGGGACAGGGGGCCAGGCTTTCTTT	CASSFSGTGGQAFF
NA	TRBV20-1	many	TRBJ2-1	TGCAGTGCTAGAGAGAGAGGGTCTGAGCAGTTCTTC	CSARERGSEQFF
NA	TRBV7-8	NA	TRBJ2-7	TGTGCCAGCAGCTACGTTGGGGCGGGGATATACGAGCAGTACTTC	CASSYVGAGIYEQYF
TRBD2	TRBV6-2/TRBV6-3	many	TRBJ2-3	TGTGCCAGCAGCTCCAGCGGGGCCGCCACAGATACGCAGTATTTT	CASSSSGAATDTQYF